This T cell receptor (beta chain) was documented in a study of T-cell memory formation after mild COVID-19. Using its own MiXCR run on the 5' RACE reads, TCRdb lists one record per CDR3 protein. The repertoire holds fewer than 400,000 distinct CDR3 sequences, with 13% as singletons. V was trimmed by 3 bases and J by 2 bases, leaving 11 bases between them. Germline-derived CDR1 and CDR2 are SGHTA and FQGNSA. This CDR3 is built from 15 residues. The rearrangement uses TRBV7-2 and TRBJ1-3, with TRBD1 as a possible D gene (6 bases). The receptor comes from a man between 18 and 35 years old who had mild COVID-19 (a few samples of this study predate the infection). Cell type and time point are not known. The material sequenced was PBMCs or a T cell subset sorted from them (not recorded which). The DNA for the CDR3 is TGTGCCAGCAGCTTCCCCGGGACAACTGGAAACACCATATATTTT. This encodes CASSFPGTTGNTIYF.